One T cell receptor beta chain is described in this entry. What it binds is unknown. For both chains, the TCRalpha and TCRbeta cDNA went through two nested PCRs of 16 and 9 cycles. Reprocessing the 5' RACE reads, TCRdb reports a single entry for every CDR3 protein and omits DNA. This sample's table has approximately 210,000 distinct CDR3 sequences. The data belong to a study of monozygotic twins with inflammatory bowel disease. The CDR3 loop spans 14 amino acids. From germline, CDR1 is MNHEY and CDR2 SMNVEV (reference sequence). Study findings and constraints: For repertoire similarity, concordant twins did not differ from discordant twins, possibly because power was limited. Patient repertoires may carry noise from differing immunosuppressive treatments.

The sequencing input was blood. The chain combines TRBV27 with TRBJ1-1. The receptor comes from a human donor with ulcerative colitis or Crohn's disease, or a healthy co-twin of an affected twin (not recorded which). CDR3 amino acids: CASSLSKKGIEAFF.